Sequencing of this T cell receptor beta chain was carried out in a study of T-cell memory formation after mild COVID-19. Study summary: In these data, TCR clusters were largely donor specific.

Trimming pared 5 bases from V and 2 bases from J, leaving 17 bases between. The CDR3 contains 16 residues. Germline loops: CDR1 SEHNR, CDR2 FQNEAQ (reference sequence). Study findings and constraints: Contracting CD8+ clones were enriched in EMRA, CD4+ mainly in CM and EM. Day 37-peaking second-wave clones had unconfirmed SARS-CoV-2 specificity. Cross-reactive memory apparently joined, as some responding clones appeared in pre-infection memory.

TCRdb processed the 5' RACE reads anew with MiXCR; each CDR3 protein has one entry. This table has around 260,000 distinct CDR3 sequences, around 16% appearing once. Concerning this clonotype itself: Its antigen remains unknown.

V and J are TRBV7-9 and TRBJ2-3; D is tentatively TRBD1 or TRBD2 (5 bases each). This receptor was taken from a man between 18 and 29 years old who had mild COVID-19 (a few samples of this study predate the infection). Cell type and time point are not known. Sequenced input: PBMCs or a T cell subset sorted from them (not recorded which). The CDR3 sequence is CASSTRTRGSTDTQYF. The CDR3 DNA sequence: TGTGCCAGCAGCACCCGGACAAGAGGGTCCACAGATACGCAGTATTTT. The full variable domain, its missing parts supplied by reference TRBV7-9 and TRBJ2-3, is DTGVSQNPRHKITKRGQNVTFRCDPISEHNRLYWYRQTLGQGPEFLTYFQNEAQLEKSRLLSDRFSAERPKGSFSTLEIQRTEQGDSAMYLCASSTRTRGSTDTQYFGPGTRLTVL.